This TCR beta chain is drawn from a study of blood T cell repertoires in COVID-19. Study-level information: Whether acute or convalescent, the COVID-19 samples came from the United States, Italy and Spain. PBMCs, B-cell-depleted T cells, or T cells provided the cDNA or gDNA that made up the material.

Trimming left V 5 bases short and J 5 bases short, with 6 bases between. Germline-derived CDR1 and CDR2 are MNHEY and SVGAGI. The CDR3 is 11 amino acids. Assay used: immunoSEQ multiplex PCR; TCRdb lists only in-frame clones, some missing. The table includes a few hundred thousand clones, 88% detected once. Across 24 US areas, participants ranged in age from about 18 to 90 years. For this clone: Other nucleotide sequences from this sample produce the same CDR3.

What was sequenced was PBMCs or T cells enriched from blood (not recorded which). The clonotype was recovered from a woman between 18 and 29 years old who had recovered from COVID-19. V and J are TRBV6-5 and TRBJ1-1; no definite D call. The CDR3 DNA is TGTGCCAGCAGTAGAGGGACTGAAGCTTTCTTT. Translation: CASSRGTEAFF.